The T cell receptor beta chain described here comes from a study of immune evolution from preneoplasia to lung adenocarcinoma. Study observations and caveats: Later-stage lesions seemingly showed higher T cell density and diversity than normal lung.

TCRdb's copy holds only in-frame clones and misses some; the assay was immunoSEQ multiplex PCR. The profile shows about 4,000 clones, 70% to 90% of them singletons. Worth noting for this clone: The antigen is not known.

Resections took place in Japan or China from about 2014 to 2018. The CDR3 totals 14 residues. Germline V gene sequence: CDR1 SNHLY, CDR2 FYNNEI. The sample comprised FFPE minimally invasive lung adenocarcinoma tissue. The chain carries TRBV2 and TRBJ2-5; no firm D call. The DNA end lines up better with TRBJ2-7; the J call may be wrong. This receptor was identified in a person between 65 and 80 years old with lung adenocarcinoma. CDR3 DNA: TGTGCCAGCAGTGAGGAACGGCTATCCTACGAGCAGTACTTC. Its protein product is CASSEERLSYEQYF.